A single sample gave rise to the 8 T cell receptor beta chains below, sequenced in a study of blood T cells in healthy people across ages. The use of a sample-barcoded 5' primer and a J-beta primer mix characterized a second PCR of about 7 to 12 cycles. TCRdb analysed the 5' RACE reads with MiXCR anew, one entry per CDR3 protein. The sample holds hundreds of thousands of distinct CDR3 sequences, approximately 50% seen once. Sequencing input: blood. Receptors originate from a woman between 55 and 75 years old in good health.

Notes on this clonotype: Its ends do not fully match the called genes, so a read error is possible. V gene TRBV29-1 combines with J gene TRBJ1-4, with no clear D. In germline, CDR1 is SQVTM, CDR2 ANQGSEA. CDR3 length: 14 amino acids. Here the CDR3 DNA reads TGCAGCGGCCGGGATTCGGCAACTAATGAGAAACTGTTTTTT. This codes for CSGRDSATNEKLFF.

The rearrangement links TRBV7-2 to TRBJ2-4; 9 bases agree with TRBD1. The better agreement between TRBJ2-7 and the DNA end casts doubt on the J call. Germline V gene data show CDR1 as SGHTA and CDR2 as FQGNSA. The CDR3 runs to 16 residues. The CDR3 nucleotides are TGTGCCAGCAGCTTGTCTGTGGGACAGGGATCCTACGAGCAGTACTTC. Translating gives CASSLSVGQGSYEQYF.

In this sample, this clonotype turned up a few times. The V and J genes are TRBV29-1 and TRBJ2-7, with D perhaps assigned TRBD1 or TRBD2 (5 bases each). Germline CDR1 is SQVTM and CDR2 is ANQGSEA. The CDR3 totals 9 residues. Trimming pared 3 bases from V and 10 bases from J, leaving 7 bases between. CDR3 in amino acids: CSVDGDQYF. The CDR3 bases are TGCAGCGTTGACGGGGACCAGTACTTC.

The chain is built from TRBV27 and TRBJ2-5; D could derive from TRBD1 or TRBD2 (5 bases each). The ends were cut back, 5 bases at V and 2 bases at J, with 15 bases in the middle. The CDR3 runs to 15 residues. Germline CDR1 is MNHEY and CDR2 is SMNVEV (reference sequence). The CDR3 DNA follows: TGTGCCAGCAGTATAGGGACGACAGATCAAGAGACCCAGTACTTC. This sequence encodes CASSIGTTDQETQYF.

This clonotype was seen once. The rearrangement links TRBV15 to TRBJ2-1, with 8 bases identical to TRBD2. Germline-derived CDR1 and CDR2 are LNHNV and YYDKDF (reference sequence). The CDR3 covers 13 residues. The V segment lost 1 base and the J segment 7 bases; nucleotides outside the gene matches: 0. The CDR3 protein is CATSRGLANEQFF. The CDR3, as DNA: TGTGCCACCAGCAGAGGACTAGCGAATGAGCAGTTCTTC.

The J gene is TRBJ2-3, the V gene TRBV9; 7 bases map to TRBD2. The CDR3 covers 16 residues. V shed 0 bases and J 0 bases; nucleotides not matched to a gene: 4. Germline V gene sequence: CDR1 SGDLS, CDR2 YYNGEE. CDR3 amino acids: CASSVGERESTDTQYF. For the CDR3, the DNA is TGTGCCAGCAGCGTAGGAGAGCGGGAAAGCACAGATACGCAGTATTTT. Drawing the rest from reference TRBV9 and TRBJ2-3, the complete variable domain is DSGVTQTPKHLITATGQRVTLRCSPRSGDLSVYWYQQSLDQGLQFLIQYYNGEERAKGNILERFSAQQFPDLHSELNLSSLELGDSALYFCASSVGERESTDTQYFGPGTRLTVL.

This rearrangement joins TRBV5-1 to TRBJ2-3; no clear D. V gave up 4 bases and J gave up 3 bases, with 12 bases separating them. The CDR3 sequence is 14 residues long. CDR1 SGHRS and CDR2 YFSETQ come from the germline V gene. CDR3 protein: CASSAVVRTDTQYF. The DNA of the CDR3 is TGCGCCAGCAGCGCGGTGGTGAGGACAGATACGCAGTATTTT.

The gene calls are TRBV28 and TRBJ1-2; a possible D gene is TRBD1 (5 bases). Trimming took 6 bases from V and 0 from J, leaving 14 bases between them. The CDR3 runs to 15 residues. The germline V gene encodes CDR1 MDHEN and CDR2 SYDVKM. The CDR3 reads CASSQNRKSNYGYTF. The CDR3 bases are TGTGCCAGCAGCCAGAACAGGAAATCTAACTATGGCTACACCTTC.